This T cell receptor beta chain was identified during a study of CD8 T cells in Susac syndrome. RNA was extracted with the RNeasy kit, and a quantity of roughly 0.5 to 1 ug was reverse transcribed using random hexamers. TCRdb redid the calling of the immunoSEQ multiplex PCR reads with MiXCR, one entry per CDR3 protein. The sample has roughly 130,000 distinct CDR3 sequences; less than 95% are singletons. The ends lost 5 bases at V and 6 bases at J; junction bases unmatched: 5. The CDR3 covers 14 residues. Germline CDR1 is SEHNR and CDR2 is FQNEAQ (reference sequence). Sequencing was performed on CD4+ T cells from PBMCs. This chain links TRBV7-9 with TRBJ1-4, with 8 bases lining up with TRBD1. The receptor's source is a human donor with multiple sclerosis. CDR3 region: CASSTQGVDEKLFF. Written as DNA, the CDR3 is TGTGCCAGCAGCACACAGGGGGTGGATGAAAAACTGTTTTTT.